The rows below give T cell receptor beta chains drawn from one sample of a study of vaccination effects on CD4 cells after COVID-19. Data came from immunoSEQ multiplex PCR; TCRdb stores just in-frame clones and leaves some out. This repertoire shows about 33,000 clones, about two thirds found once; its top ten account for over 15%. These receptors' targets are unknown. This specimen was CD4+ T cells from PBMCs cultured with HCoV-NL63 spike peptides, taken before COVID-19 vaccination. These receptor sequences come from a human donor who had a prior SARS-CoV-2 infection. Both conserved end residues are part of each CDR3. A D gene is named only where the DNA matches it firmly. Expanded clones are given a class, and other clones once, few, many or no size at all.

V gene: TRBV15; D gene: .; CDR3 length: 15; J gene: TRBJ2-7; clone size: .; CDR3 protein: CATSRDRYRFYEQYF; CDR3 DNA: TGTGCCACCAGCAGAGATAGGTACAGATTCTACGAGCAGTACTTC
V gene: TRBV3-1/TRBV3-2; D gene: .; CDR3 length: 14; J gene: TRBJ2-7; clone size: .; CDR3 protein: CASSQRAGSLEQYF; CDR3 DNA: TGTGCCAGCAGCCAAAGAGCAGGGTCCCTCGAGCAGTACTTC
V gene: TRBV10-3; D gene: .; CDR3 length: 16; J gene: TRBJ2-7; clone size: .; CDR3 protein: CAISRSSGRSSYEQYF; CDR3 DNA: TGTGCCATCAGCCGTTCCTCGGGGCGAAGCTCCTACGAGCAGTACTTC
V gene: TRBV13; D gene: TRBD2; CDR3 length: 16; J gene: TRBJ2-5; clone size: .; CDR3 protein: CASSLEVAGEVETQYF; CDR3 DNA: TGTGCCAGCAGCTTAGAGGTAGCGGGGGAGGTGGAGACCCAGTACTTC
V gene: TRBV4-3; D gene: .; CDR3 length: 13; J gene: TRBJ2-1; clone size: .; CDR3 protein: CASSQDTKREQFF; CDR3 DNA: TGCGCCAGCAGCCAAGATACGAAGCGGGAGCAGTTCTTC
V gene: TRBV21-1; D gene: .; CDR3 length: 21; J gene: TRBJ1-4; clone size: .; CDR3 protein: CASSKVTGWDRGKRTNEKLFF; CDR3 DNA: TGTGCCAGCAGCAAAGTAACCGGATGGGATCGGGGGAAACGTACTAATGAAAAACTGTTTTTT
V gene: TRBV30; D gene: .; CDR3 length: 14; J gene: TRBJ2-5; clone size: once; CDR3 protein: CAWAGGGDQETQYF; CDR3 DNA: TGTGCCTGGGCCGGAGGAGGAGATCAAGAGACCCAGTACTTC
V gene: TRBV2; D gene: TRBD1; CDR3 length: 15; J gene: TRBJ1-2; clone size: .; CDR3 protein: CASTKGQGIFYGYTF; CDR3 DNA: TGTGCCAGCACCAAAGGACAGGGGATTTTCTATGGCTACACCTTC
V gene: TRBV29-1; D gene: TRBD2; CDR3 length: 17; J gene: TRBJ2-3; clone size: once; CDR3 protein: CSVVNLGGFHRTDTQYF; CDR3 DNA: TGCAGCGTTGTAAATCTCGGGGGGTTCCACCGTACAGATACGCAGTATTTT
V gene: TRBV18; D gene: TRBD1; CDR3 length: 13; J gene: TRBJ2-7; clone size: few; CDR3 protein: CASSPGTGNEQYF; CDR3 DNA: TGTGCCAGCTCACCCGGGACAGGGAACGAGCAGTACTTC
V gene: TRBV7-6; D gene: TRBD2; CDR3 length: 21; J gene: TRBJ2-1; clone size: .; CDR3 protein: CASSSLTSGGALRGSYNEQFF; CDR3 DNA: TGTGCCAGCAGCTCCCTGACTAGCGGGGGGGCCCTACGCGGCTCCTACAATGAGCAGTTCTTC
V gene: TRBV12-3/TRBV12-4; D gene: .; CDR3 length: 12; J gene: TRBJ1-2; clone size: .; CDR3 protein: CASSRVSYGYTF; CDR3 DNA: TGTGCCAGCAGCAGGGTTAGCTATGGCTACACCTTC
V gene: TRBV14; D gene: .; CDR3 length: 12; J gene: TRBJ2-7; clone size: .; CDR3 protein: CASSRWRAEQYF; CDR3 DNA: TGTGCCAGCAGCCGTTGGCGGGCCGAGCAGTACTTC
V gene: TRBV9; D gene: TRBD2; CDR3 length: 17; J gene: TRBJ2-5; clone size: .; CDR3 protein: CASSVDGTSGGQETQYF; CDR3 DNA: TGTGCCAGCAGCGTAGACGGGACTAGCGGGGGACAAGAGACCCAGTACTTC
V gene: TRBV7-8; D gene: .; CDR3 length: 15; J gene: TRBJ1-2; clone size: .; CDR3 protein: CASSIAGLMGGGYTF; CDR3 DNA: TGTGCCAGCAGCATAGCGGGACTGATGGGGGGTGGCTACACCTTC
V gene: TRBV12-5; D gene: TRBD1; CDR3 length: 17; J gene: TRBJ2-5; clone size: .; CDR3 protein: CASGLARTGFQQETQYF; CDR3 DNA: TGTGCTAGTGGTTTGGCCCGGACAGGGTTCCAACAAGAGACCCAGTACTTC
V gene: TRBV19; D gene: .; CDR3 length: 15; J gene: TRBJ2-1; clone size: .; CDR3 protein: CASSSEGDQYNEQFF; CDR3 DNA: TGTGCCAGTAGTTCCGAGGGGGATCAATACAATGAGCAGTTCTTC
V gene: TRBV2; D gene: .; CDR3 length: 12; J gene: TRBJ2-7; clone size: once; CDR3 protein: CASSESSYEQYF; CDR3 DNA: TGTGCCAGCAGTGAATCCTCCTACGAGCAGTACTTC
V gene: TRBV4-1; D gene: TRBD1; CDR3 length: 20; J gene: TRBJ2-7; clone size: .; CDR3 protein: CASSQVWSGRPSRGPYEQYF; CDR3 DNA: TGCGCCAGCAGCCAAGTCTGGTCGGGTCGCCCCTCCAGGGGGCCGTACGAGCAGTACTTC
V gene: TRBV4-3; D gene: TRBD1; CDR3 length: 16; J gene: TRBJ1-4; clone size: few; CDR3 protein: CASSQISYRGPRKLFF; CDR3 DNA: TGCGCCAGCAGCCAAATCTCCTACAGGGGTCCTAGAAAACTGTTTTTT